These 9 T cell receptor beta chains came from one sample sequenced in a study of identifying expanded T cells in peripheral blood. The assay was immunoSEQ multiplex PCR, and TCRdb's table has in-frame clones only and misses some. Here the sample spans more than 75,000 clones, approximately 83% being singletons. Sequencing used blood. These receptor sequences come from a person aged 18 to 75 in good health.

This chain links TRBV19 with TRBJ1-2; D remains ambiguous. Between the trimmed V and J ends, which lost 9 bases and 7 bases, there was a span of 15 bases. The CDR3 is made up of 12 amino acids. The germline V gene has CDR1 LNHDA and CDR2 SQIVND (reference sequence). The CDR3 protein is CASKPPYSGYTF. The CDR3 DNA sequence: TGTGCCAGCAAGCCCCCCTATTCTGGCTACACCTTC.

This clone was seen only a few times. The CDR3 loop reads CASGDRGYGYTF. DNA of the CDR3: TGCGCCAGCGGGGACAGGGGTTATGGCTACACCTTC. The chain couples TRBV10-2 to TRBJ1-2; 10 nucleotides line up with TRBD1. From germline, CDR1 is WSHSY and CDR2 SAAADI. Germline trimming cut 8 bases from V and 5 bases from J; bases unmatched to any gene: 2. This CDR3 is built from 12 residues.

The chain links TRBV4-1 to TRBJ1-2; TRBD1 matches 12 bases. The CDR3 is 20 residues long. V lost 2 bases, J lost 0 bases, and 13 bases stayed unmatched. The germline CDR1 and CDR2 sequences are MGHRA and YSYEKL. As DNA, the CDR3 is TGCGCCAGCAGCCAAACGAGGGAGCGGGACAGGGGGCAATCTAACTATGGCTACACCTTC. Translation: CASSQTRERDRGQSNYGYTF.

This clone was picked up one time. The chain links TRBV27 to TRBJ1-2; the D gene is possibly TRBD1 (5 bases). In germline, CDR1 is MNHEY, CDR2 SMNVEV (reference sequence). The V end lost 1 base, the J end lost 5 bases, and 26 bases lay between the germline ends. This CDR3 is 19 amino acids long. The CDR3 sequence is CASSLLYLGGSGTAYGYTF. The CDR3 DNA is TGTGCCAGCAGTTTATTGTATCTCGGGGGGAGTGGCACAGCTTATGGCTACACCTTC.

The sample holds one count of this clone. CDR3 in amino acids: CASSSDGTFGGYTF. The CDR3 DNA reads TGTGCCAGCAGCTCCGACGGGACATTCGGCGGCTACACCTTC. The chain joins TRBV11-3 to TRBJ1-2; D perhaps matches TRBD1 (6 bases). Germline CDR1 reads SGHNT; CDR2 reads YENEEA. Trimming shortened V by 4 bases and J by 8 bases, and 17 bases separated the two germline ends. The CDR3 has 14 amino acids. Full variable domain (missing parts from reference TRBV11-3 and TRBJ1-2): EAGVVQSPRYKIIEKKQPVAFWCNPISGHNTLYWYLQNLGQGPELLIRYENEEAVDDSQLPKDRFSAERLKGVDSTLKIQPAELGDSAVYLCASSSDGTFGGYTFGSGTRLTVV.

The CDR3 coding sequence is TGTGCCAGCAGCCTACAGAGCACCGGGGAGCTGTTTTTT. Amino acid sequence: CASSLQSTGELFF. The rearrangement uses TRBV7-9 and TRBJ2-2, with D unresolved. This CDR3 region has 13 residues. From germline, CDR1 is SEHNR and CDR2 FQNEAQ (reference sequence). Trimming took off 5 bases at V and 4 bases at J, with 8 bases between the two ends.

CDR3 protein: CASSVGNMNEKLFF. The CDR3 DNA follows: TGTGCCAGCAGTGTAGGGAATATGAATGAAAAACTGTTTTTT. This sequence joins TRBV6-1 and TRBJ1-4; D gene uncertain. The CDR3 totals 14 residues. Trimming removed 4 bases from V and 5 bases from J, with 11 bases in between. Germline CDR1 and CDR2: MNHNS and SASEGT.

The V and J genes are TRBV6-5 and TRBJ1-5; D remains unclear. V dropped 8 bases and J dropped 2 bases, with 16 bases sitting between them. There are 15 residues in the CDR3. Germline V CDR1 and CDR2: MNHEY, SVGAGI. The CDR3 bases are TGTGCCAGCTGTTCAACTCCGAGGGGCAATCAGCCCCAGCATTTT. It encodes CASCSTPRGNQPQHF.

The CDR3 sequence is CASSLTGIFGYTF. The CDR3 coding sequence is TGCGCCAGCAGCTTGACAGGGATTTTTGGCTACACCTTC. The rearrangement joins TRBV4-3 to TRBJ1-2, with 7 bases fitting TRBD1. Trimming removed 5 bases from V and 7 bases from J; junction bases left unmatched: 7. This CDR3 region has 13 residues. The germline V gene encodes CDR1 LGHNA and CDR2 YSLEER.